These 18 T cell receptor beta chains originate from one sample sequenced in a study of Graves' ophthalmopathy and Graves' hyperthyroidism. Scientists amplified the TCR beta CDR3 regions from RNA transcripts. The authors performed first-round RT-PCR with HTBI primers and then a second-round multiplex PCR. One entry per CDR3 protein results from TCRdb running MiXCR on the multiplex PCR reads. Of hundreds of thousands of distinct CDR3 sequences in the sample, 20% to 25% are singletons; the top ten hold roughly 40%. Source material: peripheral blood. These receptors originate from a woman aged 50 to 65 with Graves' ophthalmopathy.

This clonotype has ten or more counts. CDR3 residues: CASSLYLMSRYQETQYF. CDR3 coding DNA: TGTGCCAGCAGCTTATATTTGATGTCGAGGTACCAAGAGACCCAGTACTTC. This chain uses TRBV11-2 with TRBJ2-5; unclear D gene. This CDR3 region has 17 residues. CDR1 and CDR2 from the germline V gene are SGHAT and FQNNGV. V gave up 2 bases and J gave up 0 bases, with 16 bases separating them.

There are many counts of this clonotype. This rearrangement joins TRBV11-1 to TRBJ2-5, with TRBD1 matching 8 bases. Germline V gene lookup returns CDR1 SGHAT and CDR2 FQDESV (reference sequence). The ends lost 3 bases at V and 4 bases at J; junction bases unmatched: 4. This CDR3 is 14 amino acids long. The CDR3 DNA follows: TGTGCCAGCAGCTTCAGGGGGCCGACAGAGACCCAGTACTTC. This encodes CASSFRGPTETQYF.

This clonotype was found once. J is TRBJ2-7 and V is TRBV12-3 or TRBV12-4, with D perhaps TRBD1 or TRBD2 (6 bases each). The V end was cut by 7 bases, the J end by 11 bases, with 15 bases between. There are 11 residues in the CDR3. In DNA, the CDR3 is TGTGCCAGCACATTGGGGGGCCAGGAGTACTTC. Amino acids: CASTLGGQEYF.

The table lists this clonotype with many counts. CDR3 nucleotides: TGTGCCAGCAGTGAAGTACACCCGGAGAACACCGGGGAGCTGTTTTTT. Amino acid sequence: CASSEVHPENTGELFF. The chain couples TRBV2 to TRBJ2-2; no clear D. V lost 1 base, J lost 1 base, and 10 bases lay in between. The CDR3 consists of 16 residues. Germline V gene data show CDR1 as SNHLY and CDR2 as FYNNEI.

This clonotype was seen a few times. The rearrangement links TRBV11-2 to TRBJ2-2; 8 nucleotides line up with TRBD2. The germline V gene has CDR1 SGHAT and CDR2 FQNNGV. The CDR3 loop spans 15 amino acids. Trimming removed 3 bases from V and 6 bases from J; junction bases left unmatched: 6. The CDR3 coding sequence is TGTGCCAGCAGCTTTTCCAGCGGGGGTGCCGGGGAGCTGTTTTTT. Translating it yields CASSFSSGGAGELFF.

The table lists this clonotype with many counts. The chain is built from TRBV29-1 and TRBJ2-7, with TRBD1 matching 8 bases. CDR1 and CDR2 (germline): SQVTM, ANQGSEA. The junction had 6 bases not matched to a gene; V was cut back by 5 bases and J by 3 bases. The CDR3 sequence is 13 residues long. CDR3 coding DNA: TGCAGCGTTTCTTTCGGACAGGGCTACGAGCAGTACTTC. Translated, it gives CSVSFGQGYEQYF.

This clonotype occurred many times. This chain uses TRBV19 with TRBJ2-5; no clear D. Germline V gene sequence: CDR1 LNHDA, CDR2 SQIVND (reference sequence). V was clipped by 7 bases and J by 2 bases, with 5 bases between them. CDR3 size: 11 residues. This CDR3 is CASKGQETQYF. As DNA, the CDR3 is TGTGCCAGTAAAGGTCAAGAGACCCAGTACTTC.

The chain is built from TRBV6-2 or TRBV6-3 and TRBJ1-2; D possibly corresponds to TRBD1 (6 bases). The CDR3 has 14 amino acids. The V end lost 2 bases, the J end lost 4 bases, and 11 bases lay between the germline ends. Looked up from germline, CDR1 is MNHEY and CDR2 is SVGEGT. CDR3 DNA sequence: TGTGCCAGCAGTTACCAGAGCAGGGGCTATGGCTACACCTTC. Translation gives CASSYQSRGYGYTF.

The rearrangement uses TRBV7-6 and TRBJ2-2, with D perhaps matching TRBD1 (7 bases). This CDR3 has 15 residues. Germline V CDR1 and CDR2: SGHVS, FNYEAQ. V was shortened by 5 bases and J by 5 bases, with 15 bases between the two germline ends. The CDR3: CASSPMAGGTGELFF. The CDR3 DNA follows: TGTGCCAGCAGCCCGATGGCAGGGGGGACCGGGGAGCTGTTTTTT. Supplemented by reference TRBV7-6 and TRBJ2-2, the full variable domain reads GAGVSQSPRYKVTKRGQDVALRCDPISGHVSLYWYRQALGQGPEFLTYFNYEAQQDKSGLPNDRFSAERPEGSISTLTIQRTEQRDSAMYRCASSPMAGGTGELFFGEGSRLTVL.

This clonotype turned up a few times. The chain is built from TRBV9 and TRBJ1-3; 8 nucleotides align to TRBD1. Germline assignment: CDR1 SGDLS and CDR2 YYNGEE. The junction had 6 bases not matched to a gene; V was cut back by 4 bases and J by 0 bases. CDR3 size: 16 residues. CDR3 region: CASSPSGQVSGNTIYF. The CDR3 nucleotides are TGTGCCAGCAGCCCCTCGGGACAGGTCTCTGGAAACACCATATATTTT. Full variable domain (rest looked up from reference TRBV9 and TRBJ1-3): DSGVTQTPKHLITATGQRVTLRCSPRSGDLSVYWYQQSLDQGLQFLIQYYNGEERAKGNILERFSAQQFPDLHSELNLSSLELGDSALYFCASSPSGQVSGNTIYFGEGSWLTVV.

This clonotype appeared many times. The chain couples TRBV27 to TRBJ2-7; 14 nucleotides agree with TRBD2. The CDR3 sequence is 16 residues long. CDR1 and CDR2 from the germline V gene are MNHEY and SMNVEV (reference sequence). Unmatched junction bases numbered 2, after V lost 4 bases and J lost 0 bases. As DNA, the CDR3 is TGTGCCAGCAGTTACGGGACTAGCGGGAGCTCCTACGAGCAGTACTTC. Its protein is CASSYGTSGSSYEQYF.

This clonotype appeared a few times. The V call is TRBV5-1, the J call TRBJ2-7; unclear D gene. The germline V gene has CDR1 SGHRS and CDR2 YFSETQ. V was trimmed by 4 bases and J by 0 bases, leaving 14 bases between them. This CDR3 is built from 15 residues. The CDR3 bases are TGCGCCAGCAGCACGGCAGGCGGAAACTCCTACGAGCAGTACTTC. It translates to CASSTAGGNSYEQYF.

In its sample, this clonotype was seen many times. Written as DNA, the CDR3 is TGTGCCAGCAGCTTAGCCGGCTCTTCCCCCGGGAGGAACGAGCAGTACTTC. As protein: CASSLAGSSPGRNEQYF. V usage is TRBV7-2 and J usage is TRBJ2-7; TRBD2 aligns across 7 bases. Trimming cost V 0 bases and J 5 bases; bases outside gene matches: 13. CDR1 is SGHTA and CDR2 is FQGNSA in the germline V gene. CDR3 size: 17 residues.

The sample holds many counts of this clonotype. V is TRBV11-2 and J is TRBJ2-5, with D possibly TRBD2 on 6 matching bases. CDR1 is SGHAT, CDR2 FQNNGV, per germline. The CDR3 is 16 amino acids. V gave up 0 bases and J gave up 7 bases, with 18 bases separating them. The CDR3 nucleotides are TGTGCCAGCAGCTTAGATCGGGACTCGGAGTGGGGGACCCAGTACTTC. Translation gives CASSLDRDSEWGTQYF.

The chain links TRBV11-1 to TRBJ2-2; 8 positions match TRBD1. Trimming took 5 bases from V and 5 from J; bases not matched to a gene: 10. Germline-derived CDR1 and CDR2 are SGHAT and FQDESV (reference sequence). The CDR3 is made up of 16 amino acids. The CDR3 bases are TGTGCCAGCAGCATCCTTTCAGGGGGCTCGACCGGGGAGCTGTTTTTT. The encoded protein is CASSILSGGSTGELFF.

This clonotype was counted at least ten times. The chain is built from TRBV6-5 and TRBJ1-1; D is unclear. The germline CDR1 and CDR2 sequences are MNHEY and SVGAGI. With 2 bases removed from V and 2 bases from J, the gap between germline ends came to 12 bases. This CDR3 is 15 amino acids long. Here the CDR3 reads CASSYLSTGNTEAFF. The DNA of the CDR3 is TGTGCCAGCAGTTACCTAAGTACGGGAAACACTGAAGCTTTCTTT.

This clonotype was detected ten times or more. V usage is TRBV20-1 and J usage is TRBJ2-5; 7 nucleotides align to TRBD1. This CDR3 is built from 16 residues. Trimming took 2 bases from V and 4 from J; bases not matched to a gene: 13. CDR1 DFQATT and CDR2 SNEGSKA come from the germline V gene (reference sequence). The CDR3 bases are TGCAGTGCTAGATTTTCGACAGGGTCGACGGTAGAGACCCAGTACTTC. This encodes CSARFSTGSTVETQYF.

In its sample, this clonotype was seen a few times. The V and J genes are TRBV20-1 and TRBJ2-7, with D maybe TRBD1 (6 bases). V shed 1 base and J shed 6 bases, with 13 bases lying between them. The V gene's germline CDR1 is DFQATT and CDR2 SNEGSKA (reference sequence). The CDR3 extends over 13 amino acids. The CDR3 protein is CSARASGHLEQYF. The CDR3 nucleotides are TGCAGTGCTAGAGCGTCGGGACACCTCGAGCAGTACTTC.